This T cell receptor beta chain emerged from a study of tissue T cells after allogeneic stem cell transplantation. V lost 2 bases, J lost 2 bases, and 2 bases stayed unmatched. From germline, CDR1 is MNHDT and CDR2 YYDKIL. The CDR3 loop spans 15 amino acids. On this clone: Its antigen remains unidentified. Here the gene names and germline are mouse. The read terminates 1 residue before the CDR3 end, so the remaining end is supplied by the germline J gene.

Repertoires were generated with immunoSEQ multiplex PCR, while TCRdb's copy carries only in-frame clones and drops some. Of about 50,000 clones listed, around 73% are singletons. General study findings and limits: Blood and spleen captured only part of the tissue TCR repertoire. Motif-based clustering found tissue-specific repertoire signatures shared across patients, though few clones were shared. Anatomically similar tissues had similar TCR repertoires within each patient. Limitations included a small, clinically heterogeneous cohort and limited sampling depth.

The receptor was isolated from a pool of C57BL/6 mice in good health. This rearrangement joins TRBV17 to TRBJ1-5; 8 nucleotides agree with TRBD1. Sequencing input: sorted cells pooled from one or two spleens. CDR3 residues: CASSRPDRDNQAPLF. The sequenced part of the CDR3 DNA is TGTGCTAGCAGTAGACCGGACAGGGACAACCAGGCTCCGCTT.